This passage covers 16 T cell receptor beta chains from one sample sequenced in a study of T cells in tuberculosis. Sequencing was performed with immunoSEQ multiplex PCR; in TCRdb, only in-frame clones are kept and a portion is missing. The sample shows roughly 30,000 clones, roughly nine tenths of them seen only once. The sample was PBMCs. The receptors were gathered from a donor aged 10-29 years with latent tuberculosis or without tuberculosis infection.

This clone was detected only once. V and J are TRBV4-1 and TRBJ1-1; 7 bases agree with TRBD1. The CDR3 loop spans 15 amino acids. Losses at the gene ends were 4 bases for V and 1 base for J; bases not matched to a gene: 6. Germline-derived CDR1 and CDR2 are MGHRA and YSYEKL. The CDR3: CASSLGGGWNTEAFF. CDR3 DNA: TGCGCCAGCAGCCTAGGAGGGGGCTGGAACACTGAAGCTTTCTTT.

The chain joins TRBV6-6 to TRBJ1-3; D unclear. Germline V gene lookup returns CDR1 MNHNY and CDR2 SVGAGI (reference sequence). CDR3 length: 14 residues. The V gene lost 7 bases and the J gene lost 3 bases, with 13 bases spanning the gap. The CDR3 nucleotides are TGTGCCAGCACCCTCCCAGGTAGTGGAAACACCATATATTTT. Protein sequence: CASTLPGSGNTIYF.

V is TRBV10-1 and J is TRBJ1-1; D not certain. The CDR3 totals 13 residues. The V gene's germline CDR1 is WNHNN and CDR2 SYGVQD (reference sequence). Trimming left V 3 bases short and J 8 bases short, with 13 bases between. The CDR3: CASSDSGRTEAFF. The DNA for the CDR3 is TGCGCCAGCAGTGACTCGGGTCGTACGGAAGCTTTCTTT.

The rearrangement joins TRBV6-4 to TRBJ2-3; TRBD2 agrees at 11 bases. The CDR3 loop spans 17 amino acids. Germline V gives CDR1 MRHNA, CDR2 SNTAGT. V trimming: 0 bases; J trimming: 5 bases; junction bases outside the gene matches: 7. The chain's CDR3 is CASSDSNSGGAGDTQYF. The CDR3 coding sequence is TGTGCCAGCAGTGACTCGAATAGCGGGGGGGCTGGAGATACGCAGTATTTT.

This chain connects TRBV29-1 to TRBJ2-7; D might be TRBD1 (5 bases). Germline V gives CDR1 SQVTM, CDR2 ANQGSEA. The CDR3 contains 13 residues. V lost 4 bases and J 4 bases, leaving 14 bases between the germline ends. The CDR3 sequence: CSVVGQGPYEQYF. In nucleotides, the CDR3 is TGCAGCGTTGTAGGGCAGGGCCCATACGAGCAGTACTTC.

The V and J genes are TRBV7-3 and TRBJ2-7, with a weak D call TRBD1 (6 bases). Per germline, CDR1 SGHTA and CDR2 FQGTGA. V lost 5 bases and J lost 0, with 11 bases in between. The CDR3 contains 14 residues. This CDR3 is CASSPTGFSYEQYF. Here the CDR3 DNA reads TGTGCCAGCAGCCCGACAGGATTCTCCTACGAGCAGTACTTC. The entire variable domain, with the rest obtained from reference TRBV7-3 and TRBJ2-7, is as follows: GAGVSQTPSNKVTEKGKYVELRCDPISGHTALYWYRQSLGQGPEFLIYFQGTGAADDSGLPNDRFFAVRPEGSVSTLKIQRTERGDSAVYLCASSPTGFSYEQYFGPGTRLTVT.

V and J are TRBV7-9 and TRBJ2-7; TRBD2 aligns across 7 bases. This CDR3 has 14 amino acids. From germline, CDR1 is SEHNR and CDR2 FQNEAQ (reference sequence). V shed 2 bases, J shed 5 bases, and the junction held 6 bases outside the gene matches. This CDR3 is CASSLIREANEQYF. CDR3 bases: TGTGCCAGCAGCTTAATTCGGGAGGCCAACGAGCAGTACTTC. The full variable domain, in which reference TRBV7-9 and TRBJ2-7 provide the parts outside the CDR3, is DTGVSQNPRHKITKRGQNVTFRCDPISEHNRLYWYRQTLGQGPEFLTYFQNEAQLEKSRLLSDRFSAERPKGSFSTLEIQRTEQGDSAMYLCASSLIREANEQYFGPGTRLTVT.

J is TRBJ1-6 and V is TRBV30; the D is unclear. In germline, CDR1 is GTSNPN, CDR2 SVGIG (reference sequence). Trimming removed 1 base at V and 2 bases at J, with 9 bases between. The CDR3 spans 15 residues. In nucleotides, the CDR3 is TGTGCCTGGAGTGGAGACACAACCTATAATTCACCCCTCCACTTT. It translates to CAWSGDTTYNSPLHF.

V gene TRBV2 combines with J gene TRBJ2-4; D remains unclear. V lost 3 bases and J 0 bases, leaving 15 bases between the germline ends. The CDR3 has 17 residues. Looked up from germline, CDR1 is SNHLY and CDR2 is FYNNEI. The CDR3 nucleotides read TGTGCCAGCAGTGAGCCTCCTCGTCTAATAGCCAAAAACATTCAGTACTTC. Its protein product is CASSEPPRLIAKNIQYF. Full variable domain (rest looked up from reference TRBV2 and TRBJ2-4): EPEVTQTPSHQVTQMGQEVILRCVPISNHLYFYWYRQILGQKVEFLVSFYNNEISEKSEIFDDQFSVERPDGSNFTLKIRSTKLEDSAMYFCASSEPPRLIAKNIQYFGAGTRLSVL.

The J gene is TRBJ1-1, the V gene TRBV7-7; tentatively, D is TRBD1 (5 bases). The V end was cut by 5 bases, the J end by 7 bases, with 14 bases between. The CDR3 contains 13 residues. CDR1 and CDR2 (germline): SSHAT, FNYEAQ (reference sequence). As DNA, the CDR3 is TGTGCCAGCAGCGCTTCAGGGATAGGTGAAGCTTTCTTT. Amino acid sequence: CASSASGIGEAFF.

J is TRBJ1-2 and V is TRBV7-9, with D unresolved. This CDR3 has 14 residues. CDR1 is SEHNR, CDR2 FQNEAQ, per germline (reference sequence). Trimming removed 8 bases at V and 4 bases at J, with 17 bases between. The CDR3 bases are TGTGCCAGCCCCGGCAGGCGATCTGTCTATGGCTACACCTTC. Protein: CASPGRRSVYGYTF. The variable domain in full, with the rest retrieved from reference TRBV7-9 and TRBJ1-2, is DTGVSQNPRHKITKRGQNVTFRCDPISEHNRLYWYRQTLGQGPEFLTYFQNEAQLEKSRLLSDRFSAERPKGSFSTLEIQRTEQGDSAMYLCASPGRRSVYGYTFGSGTRLTVV.

The count of this clone is one. This chain uses TRBV19 with TRBJ1-2; 8 bases line up with TRBD1. Germline V gene sequence: CDR1 LNHDA, CDR2 SQIVND (reference sequence). The J segment lost 5 bases and the V segment lost 3 bases, leaving 17 bases of the junction unmatched. This CDR3 has 18 amino acids. The DNA for the CDR3 is TGTGCCAGTAGTATGAACGCGGGGACAGGACAGCAACTTTATGGCTACACCTTC. Amino acid sequence: CASSMNAGTGQQLYGYTF.

The gene calls are TRBV7-2 and TRBJ2-7; D call uncertain. This CDR3 has 13 amino acids. Looked up from germline, CDR1 is SGHTA and CDR2 is FQGNSA. V was cut by 5 bases and J by 2 bases, with 10 bases left in between. CDR3 sequence reads: CASSRTSTYEQYF. The CDR3 nucleotides are TGTGCCAGCAGCCGAACTTCTACCTACGAGCAGTACTTC.

V and J are TRBV4-3 and TRBJ2-6, with D possibly being TRBD1 (6 bases). Deletions cut 4 bases from V and 0 bases from J, with 10 bases between. The CDR3 has 16 amino acids. Germline V gives CDR1 LGHNA, CDR2 YSLEER. The CDR3 here is CASSRNRDSGANVLTF. DNA of the CDR3: TGCGCCAGCAGCCGAAACAGGGACTCTGGGGCCAACGTCCTGACTTTC.

This chain connects TRBV29-1 to TRBJ2-7; 12 bases agree with TRBD1. The junction had 11 bases not matched to a gene; V was cut back by 4 bases and J by 7 bases. Per germline, CDR1 SQVTM and CDR2 ANQGSEA. The CDR3 is made up of 15 amino acids. The CDR3 region is CSVGGPGQGAGEQYF. CDR3 nucleotides: TGCAGCGTTGGTGGGCCGGGACAGGGGGCTGGAGAGCAGTACTTC.

V is TRBV27 and J is TRBJ2-7; 9 bases fit TRBD1. CDR3 size: 16 residues. The germline V gene has CDR1 MNHEY and CDR2 SMNVEV (reference sequence). With 3 bases clipped from V and 1 base from J, the junction kept 7 bases outside the gene matches. The CDR3 region is CASSFSTGGISYEQYF. Written as DNA, the CDR3 is TGTGCCAGCAGTTTCTCAACAGGGGGCATTTCCTACGAGCAGTACTTC.